Sequencing of this TCR beta chain was carried out in a study of regulatory T cells in long-lasting Graves disease. As for time point: newly diagnosed GD, antithyroid drugs for less than 3 months. Following extraction of RNA from PBMCs, that RNA was used to make the TCR library. Many counts were recorded for this clonotype. Its target is unknown. Broader study findings: Researchers reported studying only peripheral blood, not thyroid tissue.

This CDR3 comprises 19 residues. Germline V gene data show CDR1 as SGDLS and CDR2 as YYNGEE. V shed 3 bases and J 3 bases; nucleotides not matched to a gene: 9. Relying on iRepertoire HTBI primers and Arm-PCR of CDR3 regions, the team built TCR beta libraries. Per the original data handling: Across samples, over 55 TRBV and about 15 TRBJ segments were found. TCRdb called the multiplex PCR reads again in MiXCR, with one record for every CDR3 protein. The V and J calls were not made by the authors but by TCRdb's processing. The data contain some 220,000 distinct CDR3 sequences, roughly 19% of them singletons. The same sample was also studied in work on T cells in Graves' hyperthyroidism and ophthalmopathy. From that paper: Patients aged 18 to 65 had newly diagnosed hyperthyroidism lasting under 2 months. The HTBI primer set drove a first-round RT-PCR of the TCR CDR3.

This specimen consisted of peripheral blood mononuclear cells (PBMCs), obtained at new diagnosis, from a patient treated with antithyroid drugs. J is TRBJ2-2 and V is TRBV9, with TRBD2 identical over 15 bases. The TCR comes from a woman younger than 45 with Graves disease. CDR3 loop: CASSASGTSGGPDTGELFF. DNA of the CDR3: TGTGCCAGCAGCGCCTCCGGGACTAGCGGGGGGCCCGACACCGGGGAGCTGTTTTTT.